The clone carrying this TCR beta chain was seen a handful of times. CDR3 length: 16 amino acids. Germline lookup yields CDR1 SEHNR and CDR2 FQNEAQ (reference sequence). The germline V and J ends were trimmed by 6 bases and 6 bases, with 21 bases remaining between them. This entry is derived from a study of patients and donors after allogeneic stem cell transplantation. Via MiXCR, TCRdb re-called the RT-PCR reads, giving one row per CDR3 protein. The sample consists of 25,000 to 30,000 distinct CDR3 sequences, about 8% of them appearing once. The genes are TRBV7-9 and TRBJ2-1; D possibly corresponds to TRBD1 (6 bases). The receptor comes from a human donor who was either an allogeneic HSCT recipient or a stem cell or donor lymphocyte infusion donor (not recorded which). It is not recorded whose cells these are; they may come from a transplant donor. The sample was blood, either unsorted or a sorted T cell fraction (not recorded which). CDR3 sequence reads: CASSRKIRGQGNEQFF. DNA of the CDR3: TGTGCCAGCAGTAGAAAAATCAGGGGTCAGGGCAATGAGCAGTTCTTC.